These 10 T cell receptor beta chains were all obtained from the same sample, sequenced in a study of neurological immune-mediated disorders. TCRdb recomputed calls from the 5' RACE reads with MiXCR, one row per CDR3 protein. The sample shows tens of thousands of distinct CDR3 sequences, around 3.9% of them seen only once. Sample: PBMCs. The receptors come from a man aged 25 to 40 with multiple sclerosis.

This clonotype was recorded many times. The V and J genes are TRBV10-3 and TRBJ1-3, with unresolved D. Trimming shortened V by 3 bases and J by 0 bases, and 6 bases separated the two germline ends. The CDR3 sequence is 14 residues long. Germline loops: CDR1 ENHRY, CDR2 SYGVKD. CDR3 region: CAISDLGSGNTIYF. CDR3 DNA sequence: TGTGCCATCAGTGACCTGGGCTCTGGAAACACCATATATTTT.

This clonotype has at least ten counts. V and J are TRBV5-6 and TRBJ2-6; D gene unclear. The V end was cut by 9 bases, the J end by 0 bases, with 10 bases between. Germline CDR1 reads SGHDT; CDR2 reads YYEEEE. CDR3 length: 14 amino acids. The CDR3 region is CATGPISGANVLTF. The CDR3 nucleotides are TGTGCCACCGGCCCGATCTCTGGGGCCAACGTCCTGACTTTC.

In its sample, this clonotype was seen many times. This chain uses TRBV10-2 with TRBJ1-4; TRBD1 might be the D (5 bases). The CDR3 runs 14 residues. The germline CDR1 and CDR2 sequences are WSHSY and SAAADI. The germline V and J ends were trimmed by 6 bases and 12 bases, with 20 bases remaining between them. The CDR3 spells CASRNTGAFGELFF. CDR3 nucleotides: TGCGCCAGCAGAAACACTGGGGCGTTTGGTGAACTGTTTTTT.

This clonotype was observed many times. This chain joins TRBV7-2 and TRBJ1-2; a possible D gene is TRBD1 (5 bases). This CDR3 region has 14 residues. The V end lost 5 bases, the J end lost 3 bases, and 13 bases lay between the germline ends. Per the germline V gene, CDR1 is SGHTA and CDR2 is FQGNSA. CDR3 amino acids: CASSPGQGYYGYTF. In DNA, the CDR3 is TGTGCCAGCAGCCCAGGCCAGGGCTACTATGGCTACACCTTC.

Ten or more counts support this clonotype. The rearrangement joins TRBV7-8 to TRBJ2-7; D is unresolved. This CDR3 is 14 amino acids long. CDR1 and CDR2 from the germline V gene are SGHVS and FQNEAQ. Trimming removed 5 bases at V and 0 bases at J, with 11 bases between. The CDR3 region has the DNA TGTGCCAGCAGCCCCGGCCGAGGCTCCTACGAGCAGTACTTC. It yields the protein CASSPGRGSYEQYF.

This clonotype was seen repeatedly, ten times or more. The chain recombines TRBV18 with TRBJ1-3; the D is unclear. The V end lost 2 bases, the J end lost 6 bases, and 8 bases lay between the germline ends. Germline V gene data show CDR1 as KGHSH and CDR2 as LQKENI. The CDR3 is made up of 13 amino acids. The CDR3 loop is CASSPSGTNTIYF. CDR3 in DNA: TGTGCCAGCTCACCATCGGGCACAAACACCATATATTTT.

This clonotype came up many times. J is TRBJ2-7 and V is TRBV11-2; D not certain. Germline V lookup: CDR1 SGHAT, CDR2 FQNNGV. The CDR3 covers 15 residues. Deletions cut 0 bases from V and 1 base from J, with 10 bases between. The CDR3 here is CASSLDRSASYEQYF. As DNA, the CDR3 is TGTGCCAGCAGCTTAGATCGCTCGGCATCCTACGAGCAGTACTTC.

This clonotype was counted at least ten times. The chain has TRBV12-3 or TRBV12-4 and TRBJ1-5; 11 bases match TRBD1. V shed 5 bases and J 6 bases; nucleotides not matched to a gene: 3. CDR3 length: 14 residues. For the CDR3, the DNA is TGTGCCAGCAGTCCGGGACAGGGGGTTCAGCCCCAGCATTTT. Translation gives CASSPGQGVQPQHF.

This clonotype came up many times. The chain employs TRBV5-1 and TRBJ2-1, with 7 bases fitting TRBD1. The CDR3 sequence is 15 residues long. V was pared by 0 bases and J by 6 bases, with 6 bases of the junction left unmatched. Germline V lookup: CDR1 SGHRS, CDR2 YFSETQ. The CDR3 sequence is CASSLATGSGNEQFF. Here the CDR3 DNA reads TGCGCCAGCAGCTTGGCGACAGGGTCGGGCAATGAGCAGTTCTTC. The entire variable domain, with the rest obtained from reference TRBV5-1 and TRBJ2-1, is as follows: KAGVTQTPRYLIKTRGQQVTLSCSPISGHRSVSWYQQTPGQGLQFLFEYFSETQRNKGNFPGRFSGRQFSNSRSEMNVSTLELGDSALYLCASSLATGSGNEQFFGPGTRLTVL.

Many counts were recorded for this clonotype. The rearrangement joins TRBV5-1 to TRBJ2-5, with unresolved D. With 4 bases removed from V and 2 bases from J, the gap between germline ends came to 15 bases. Germline values: CDR1 SGHRS, CDR2 YFSETQ. This CDR3 has 15 residues. CDR3 coding DNA: TGCGCCAGCAGCCCGACATTTCATCAACAAGAGACCCAGTACTTC. Translation: CASSPTFHQQETQYF. The variable domain in full, with the rest retrieved from reference TRBV5-1 and TRBJ2-5, is KAGVTQTPRYLIKTRGQQVTLSCSPISGHRSVSWYQQTPGQGLQFLFEYFSETQRNKGNFPGRFSGRQFSNSRSEMNVSTLELGDSALYLCASSPTFHQQETQYFGPGTRLLVL.